This TCR beta chain was recovered during a study of early T cells in non-severe SARS-CoV-2 infection. Individual cDNA molecules each received unique molecular identifiers attached to them. Via MiXCR, TCRdb re-called the 5' RACE reads, giving one row per CDR3 protein. The sample includes roughly 30,000 distinct CDR3 sequences, less than 6% of them seen just once. Ten or more counts support this clonotype. This TCR was sampled from an adult who was a healthcare worker with PCR-confirmed SARS-CoV-2 infection or an uninfected control (not recorded which). Sequences were obtained from whole blood.

The CDR3 region is CADGTGVLCYGYTF. CDR3 in DNA: TGTGCAGACGGGACAGGGGTTTTGTGCTATGGCTACACCTTC. The V call is TRBV14, the J call TRBJ1-2, with TRBD1 identical over 10 bases. The CDR3 totals 14 residues. Germline CDR1 reads SGHDN; CDR2 reads FVKESK. The variable domain in full, completed from reference TRBV14 and TRBJ1-2, reads EAGVTQFPSHSVIEKGQTVTLRCDPISGHDNLYWYRRVMGKEIKFLLHFVKESKQDESGMPNNRFLAERTGGTYSTLKVQPAELEDSGVYFCADGTGVLCYGYTFGSGTRLTVV.